This TCR beta chain was profiled in a study of T cells in women clearing cervical HPV infection (dated by TCRdb to about 2018). Background on the whole study: Cases were 25 women with histologically confirmed HPV16-related CIN3 or worse, including a couple of invasive cancers. Controls were 25 women whose single incident HPV16 infection cleared within 12 months without precancer or cancer developing. Among cases, blood sampling came a median of 149 days after lesion detection, with an interquartile range of about 90 to 220 days. In the parent cohort, some 9,900 women aged 18 or older were enrolled in Guanacaste, Costa Rica, during about 1993 to 1995 and then followed for under nine years. Cases and controls were matched on age within five years and on year of sample collection. Five blinded duplicates per group were added as quality controls, so that 60 or so samples were obtained: 50 or so participants and around 10 replicates. Nested within Costa Rica's Guanacaste HPV Natural History Study, an exploratory proof-of-principle case-control study compared TCR repertoires across cervical HPV16 outcomes. Cases had a median age of 34 years and controls had a median age of approximately 38, with no significant differences in baseline characteristics. HLA typing was available for only a few women, so HLA type could not be excluded as a confounder. Case blood was taken at the visit when the lesion was first identified, whereas control blood was taken when infection was no longer detected.

Of note for this clone: This receptor's antigen is unknown. The read terminates 3 residues before the CDR3 end, so the remaining end is supplied by the germline J gene.

Broad study findings and their caveats: Cases had lower TRBV6-7 relative abundance than controls (0.11% versus 0.16%; Bonferroni P = 0.0008). Significantly higher TCR repertoire richness was observed in CIN3+ cases than in controls across sequencing depths, whereas no difference in evenness was found. T-cell numbers per sample were unknown, so richness differences could reflect varying T-cell content rather than repertoire biology. Random forest classifiers combining richness and V gene abundances distinguished cases from controls with an estimated AUC of roughly 0.83. The cross-sectional design could not show whether the associations came before the infection or were a result of it, and neither effector/memory subsets nor HPV-specific T cells were isolated.

The germline V gene gives CDR1 as MDHEN and CDR2 as SYDVKM. Trimming costs V 3 bases and J 4 bases, and their ends lie 9 bases apart. From the cysteine through the phenylalanine, the CDR3 covers 14 amino acids. Part of the CDR3 DNA is given, 33 bases translated from base 1. Every participant had a single incident cervical HPV16 infection, and prevalent HPV16 infections were excluded. Cervical HPV DNA was detected with MY09/MY11 PCR, and genotyping was done with dot-blot hybridization. Around 15 mL of heparinized blood were centrifuged, and the buffy coat was aliquoted, frozen at -30°C, then stored at -80°C. Genomic DNA was extracted from buffy coat specimens using QIAGEN kits. The immunoSEQ assay used multiplex PCR to amplify TCR beta CDR3 regions from an average of approximately 1,300 ng of genomic DNA per sample. To correct primer bias, the assay used a complete synthetic TCR repertoire to set an amplification baseline. Amplicons were sequenced on the Illumina platform. As for the authors' bioinformatics: Sequences were error-corrected by clustering with frequency ratios and a modified nearest-neighbor algorithm, then analyzed in the immunoSEQ Analyzer with IMGT gene definitions. At each rarefaction depth, TCR richness and evenness were averaged across 20 rarefaction repeats, and any sample with fewer sequences than the depth was left out. Relative abundances of V, D and J genes were compared between groups using Wilcoxon rank sum tests, with FDR correction applied. An intraclass correlation of 90% to 97% for TCR richness and an average of roughly 83% across 65 to 70 gene segments were obtained from the blinded duplicates. TCRdb's version of the immuneACCESS table is confined to in-frame rearrangements and falls short of the full clone set. An unresolved V gene accounts for under half of the shortfall where checked; the remainder is of unknown origin. V and J calls and clone size are as listed in that table; D and trimming were resolved from the DNA. The table for this sample shows about 22,000 clones. Jointly, the top ten make up about 3.3% of the sample.

This clonotype was obtained from a woman between 18 and 69 years old with a cervical HPV16 infection that either progressed to CIN3+ or cleared (not recorded which). Sequenced sample: blood buffy coat. The chain joins TRBV28 to TRBJ1-4; the D gene lacks a confident call. The DNA read from the CDR3 is TGTGCCAGCAGTTTCAGTGGGCTTAATGAAAAA. Translated, it gives CASSFSGLNEK. The entire CDR3 protein is CASSFSGLNEKLFF.